Sequencing of this T cell receptor (beta chain) was carried out in a study of T cell repertoires in cytomegalovirus infection. Looking at the study overall: In public TCR beta signatures, there were indications of both CMV infection and matching HLA type.

This clonotype has only a few counts. The CDR3 has 15 amino acids. The junction had 8 bases not matched to a gene; V was cut back by 5 bases and J by 3 bases. Germline lookup yields CDR1 LGHDT and CDR2 YNNKEL (reference sequence). One entry per CDR3 protein results from TCRdb running MiXCR on the reads. The data contain a few hundred thousand distinct CDR3 sequences, around 9.5% of them singletons. The V and J genes are TRBV3-1 and TRBJ2-5; 8 nucleotides agree with TRBD2. This clonotype originated in a human donor in good health (CMV status not recorded). Some clones in this sample may be carry-over from other donors' samples. The sequenced sample consisted of PBMCs. The CDR3 is CASSSSPGGKETQYF. DNA of the CDR3: TGTGCCAGCAGCTCATCCCCGGGGGGGAAAGAGACCCAGTACTTC.